This T cell receptor beta chain was retrieved from a study of blood T cell repertoires in COVID-19. Study as a whole: Both acute and convalescent COVID-19 samples were obtained from the United States, Italy and Spain.

This clone was seen more than once but under ten times. The authors' processing: Reference gene primer amplification in the assay estimated nucleated cell counts. The repertoire was sequenced with immunoSEQ multiplex PCR; TCRdb's copy has only in-frame clones and lacks some. V and J calls and clone size are given by that table; D and trimming were obtained from the DNA. The sample has 110,000 or so clones, 70% to 90% seen once; the top ten hold 8% to 8.5%. The CDR3 length is 16 residues. V lost 6 bases, J lost 0 bases, and 8 bases stayed unmatched. Germline assignment: CDR1 SGHTA and CDR2 FQGNSA. Sequencing was carried out using peripheral blood. The receptor was isolated from a woman aged 70-85 years who had recovered from COVID-19. The chain joins TRBV7-2 to TRBJ2-3; 8 nucleotides line up with TRBD2. CDR3 coding DNA: TGTGCCAGCAGAGCTACCGGGACTAGGAGCACAGATACGCAGTATTTT. It encodes CASRATGTRSTDTQYF.